The rows below give T cell receptor beta chains drawn from one sample of a study of blood T cell repertoires in COVID-19. Only in-frame clones appear in the TCRdb table, and some are missing; sequencing was by immunoSEQ multiplex PCR. This sample has about 55,000 clones; 75% to 95% occur once, and the top ten carry about 15%. The sequenced sample was peripheral blood. The receptors here all came from an elderly man with acute or convalescent COVID-19. Both conserved end residues are part of each CDR3. The D gene is left open where the match is weak. Size tells how often a clone was seen (once, few, many) or the class of an expanded clone, and some rows leave it out.

d_gene	v_gene	j_gene	abundance	CDR3aa	CDR3nt
TRBD1	TRBV6-6	TRBJ2-4	.	CASSPDRVGTKNIQYF	TGTGCCAGCAGTCCTGACAGGGTTGGGACCAAAAACATTCAGTACTTC
TRBD1	TRBV19	TRBJ2-2	.	CASSTGGDTGELFF	TGTGCCAGTAGTACAGGGGGCGACACCGGGGAGCTGTTTTTT
.	TRBV6-5	TRBJ2-7	once	CASSYSDSQRVYEQYF	TGTGCCAGCAGTTACTCTGACTCCCAGCGGGTCTACGAGCAGTACTTC
TRBD1	TRBV5-1	TRBJ2-5	.	CASSRTGGQETQYF	TGCGCCAGCAGCCGGACAGGGGGGCAAGAGACCCAGTACTTC
.	TRBV30	TRBJ1-6	.	CAWSRQGNSPLHF	TGTGCCTGGAGTCGGCAGGGTAATTCACCCCTCCACTTT
.	TRBV10-3	TRBJ2-1	.	CAISGGETNNEQFF	TGTGCCATCAGTGGTGGAGAAACAAACAATGAGCAGTTCTTC
.	TRBV6-5	TRBJ1-6	.	CASTRGVGSPLHF	TGTGCCAGCACGCGGGGGGTCGGCTCACCCCTCCACTTT
.	TRBV29-1	TRBJ1-2	.	CSVIGGIGGYGYTF	TGCAGCGTTATAGGGGGTATCGGTGGCTATGGCTACACCTTC
.	TRBV7-8	TRBJ1-4	.	CASSLRLGSNEKLFF	TGTGCCAGCAGCTTAAGACTTGGTTCTAATGAAAAACTGTTTTTT
.	TRBV3-1/TRBV3-2	TRBJ1-4	.	CASSQDSGDWEKLFF	TGTGCCAGCAGCCAAGATTCGGGGGATTGGGAAAAACTGTTTTTT
.	TRBV7-8	TRBJ1-5	.	CASSFSGGDQPQHF	TGTGCCAGCAGCTTTTCGGGGGGTGATCAGCCCCAGCATTTT
.	TRBV2	TRBJ1-5	.	CASRDNNQPQHF	TGTGCCAGCAGGGACAATAATCAGCCCCAGCATTTT
.	TRBV14	TRBJ2-5	.	CASSQGSPDKKQETQYF	TGTGCCAGCAGCCAAGGTTCTCCTGACAAGAAACAAGAGACCCAGTACTTC
TRBD1	TRBV5-5	TRBJ2-3	.	CASSRQWTGGTDTQYF	TGTGCCAGCAGCCGACAATGGACAGGGGGGACAGATACGCAGTATTTT
TRBD2	TRBV5-1	TRBJ2-7	.	CASSSTSGGLHEQYF	TGCGCCAGCAGCAGCACTAGCGGGGGTCTCCACGAGCAGTACTTC
TRBD1	TRBV24-1	TRBJ2-7	.	CATSDKGQAYEQYF	TGTGCCACCAGTGATAAGGGACAGGCCTACGAGCAGTACTTC
TRBD2	TRBV5-1	TRBJ2-1	.	CASSKTSGEQFF	TGCGCCAGCAGCAAGACTAGCGGTGAGCAGTTCTTC
.	TRBV7-2	TRBJ1-6	.	CASSENPRGPPLHF	TGTGCCAGCAGCGAAAACCCCCGTGGCCCACCCCTCCACTTT
TRBD2	TRBV19	TRBJ2-3	.	CASRPGRGGTDTQYF	TGTGCCAGCCGACCGGGGCGGGGGGGCACAGATACGCAGTATTTT
TRBD2	TRBV7-6	TRBJ2-3	.	CASSTGTTGDTQYF	TGTGCCAGCAGCACCGGGACTACCGGAGATACGCAGTATTTT
TRBD2	TRBV10-1	TRBJ2-1	.	CASRGAGTYNEQFF	TGCGCCAGCAGAGGAGCGGGGACGTACAATGAGCAGTTCTTC
.	TRBV28	TRBJ2-2	.	CASKRSGELFF	TGTGCCAGCAAGCGGTCCGGGGAGCTGTTTTTT
TRBD2	TRBV11-3	TRBJ2-7	.	CASSLSAGDHYEQYF	TGTGCCAGCAGCTTATCCGCGGGGGACCACTACGAGCAGTACTTC
.	TRBV5-1	TRBJ1-1	few	CASSLTPGEMNTEAFF	TGCGCCAGCAGCCTCACCCCGGGAGAAATGAACACTGAAGCTTTCTTT
TRBD1	TRBV7-9	TRBJ1-4	.	CASGRGQANEKLFF	TGTGCCAGTGGCAGGGGGCAGGCTAATGAAAAACTGTTTTTT
TRBD2	TRBV7-2	TRBJ2-1	once	CASSQNREANEQFF	TGTGCCAGCAGCCAAAACCGGGAGGCCAATGAGCAGTTCTTC
.	TRBV19	TRBJ1-1	.	CATAGNTEAFF	TGTGCCACCGCAGGGAACACTGAAGCTTTCTTT
.	TRBV19	TRBJ1-3	once	CASKRDRSSGNTIYF	TGTGCCAGTAAGCGCGACAGGAGCTCTGGAAACACCATATATTTT
.	TRBV6-5	TRBJ1-1	.	CASTRTASNTEAFF	TGTGCCAGCACCCGGACAGCTTCGAACACTGAAGCTTTCTTT
.	TRBV6-1	TRBJ1-3	.	CASSEPAGVGNTIYF	TGTGCCAGCAGTGAACCTGCAGGGGTAGGAAACACCATATATTTT
.	TRBV7-5	TRBJ2-7	.	CARIKRTGVPRYEQYF	TGTGCCAGAATCAAAAGAACAGGGGTACCTCGCTACGAGCAGTACTTC
.	TRBV7-3	TRBJ2-2	.	CASSLKAPTGRTGELFF	TGTGCCAGCAGCTTAAAGGCTCCCACAGGGCGGACCGGGGAGCTGTTTTTT
TRBD2	TRBV2	TRBJ2-3	.	CASSEGLARDTQYF	TGTGCCAGCAGTGAGGGACTAGCACGGGATACGCAGTATTTT
TRBD1	TRBV18	TRBJ1-1	.	CASSPTGGRNTEAFF	TGTGCCAGCTCACCCACAGGGGGCCGGAACACTGAAGCTTTCTTT
TRBD1	TRBV2	TRBJ2-2	.	CASSPGQTNTGELFF	TGTGCCAGCTCACCGGGACAGACGAACACCGGGGAGCTGTTTTTT
TRBD1	TRBV10-2	TRBJ1-5	.	CASSDRGNQPQHF	TGCGCCAGCAGTGACAGGGGGAATCAGCCCCAGCATTTT
.	TRBV12-3/TRBV12-4	TRBJ1-6	.	CASSFTDNSPLHF	TGTGCCAGCAGTTTCACAGATAATTCACCCCTCCACTTT
TRBD1	TRBV2	TRBJ2-7	.	CASRATGTSYEQYF	TGTGCCAGCAGGGCGACAGGGACCTCCTACGAGCAGTACTTC
.	TRBV7-9	TRBJ1-1	.	CASSPPGNTEAFF	TGTGCCAGCAGCCCCCCCGGGAACACTGAAGCTTTCTTT
.	TRBV3-1/TRBV3-2	TRBJ2-5	.	CASSQTRSLGETQYF	TGTGCCAGCAGCCAAACCCGGAGCCTGGGAGAGACCCAGTACTTC
.	TRBV18	TRBJ2-2	.	CASSLHQGMGNTGELFF	TGTGCCAGCTCACTTCACCAGGGGATGGGGAACACCGGGGAGCTGTTTTTT
.	TRBV5-1	TRBJ1-2	.	CASSLSGIYGYTF	TGCGCCAGCAGCTTGTCGGGGATCTATGGCTACACCTTC
TRBD1	TRBV2	TRBJ1-6	.	CASQGSHSPLHF	TGTGCCTCACAGGGGAGTCATTCACCCCTCCACTTT
TRBD2	TRBV18	TRBJ2-1	once	CASSAGTSGGTTNEQFF	TGTGCCAGCTCAGCCGGGACTAGCGGGGGGACGACCAATGAGCAGTTCTTC
.	TRBV24-1	TRBJ2-7	.	CATSLSGFYEQYF	TGTGCCACCAGTTTGTCAGGGTTCTACGAGCAGTACTTC
.	TRBV18	TRBJ1-3	.	CASSPDSSGNTIYF	TGTGCCAGCTCACCGGACAGCTCAGGAAACACCATATATTTT
.	TRBV5-4	TRBJ2-1	.	CASSSGGTSGNEQFF	TGTGCCAGCAGCTCCGGGGGAACCTCTGGGAATGAGCAGTTCTTC
.	TRBV12-3/TRBV12-4	TRBJ1-1	.	CASSPRTTAEAFF	TGTGCCAGCAGTCCGAGGACAACGGCTGAAGCTTTCTTT
.	TRBV10-3	TRBJ2-3	.	CAISGDSDTQYF	TGTGCCATCAGTGGGGACTCGGATACGCAGTATTTT
.	TRBV7-8	TRBJ2-1	once	CASSAARAPREQFF	TGTGCCAGCAGCGCGGCCAGGGCCCCCCGGGAGCAGTTCTTC
TRBD2	TRBV7-8	TRBJ2-2	.	CASNPLGGTGELFF	TGTGCCAGCAACCCTCTGGGGGGGACCGGGGAGCTGTTTTTT
.	TRBV14	TRBJ2-1	.	CASSRLDPRGAYFDEQFF	TGTGCCAGCAGCCGACTAGATCCTCGGGGGGCCTATTTTGATGAGCAGTTCTTC
.	TRBV3-1/TRBV3-2	TRBJ2-3	.	CASSQAPTGRRTTDTQYF	TGTGCCAGCAGCCAAGCCCCGACAGGCCGTAGGACCACAGATACGCAGTATTTT